The 20 T cell receptor beta chains below all came from one sample that was sequenced in a study of OX40 agonist ivuxolimab in advanced cancers. TCRdb's copy holds only in-frame clones and misses some; the assay was immunoSEQ multiplex PCR. The sample shows roughly 86,000 clones, around 89% of them seen only once. The source was CD4+ or CD8+ T cells sorted from blood, collected in a trial of the OX40 agonist ivuxolimab. The receptors were sampled from an adult with an advanced solid tumor such as melanoma, head and neck, liver or kidney cancer.

This chain uses TRBV11-3 with TRBJ2-3, with D perhaps matching TRBD1 (6 bases). V was cut by 3 bases and J by 2 bases, with 9 bases left in between. The CDR3 is 14 amino acids. Germline V gives CDR1 SGHNT, CDR2 YENEEA. The CDR3 region is CASSLGALTDTQYF. DNA of the CDR3: TGTGCCAGCAGCTTGGGGGCCCTCACAGATACGCAGTATTTT.

The chain recombines TRBV12-5 with TRBJ2-5; 8 bases fit TRBD2. TRBJ2-7 matches the DNA end more closely, so the J call is doubtful. Germline V lookup: CDR1 LGHNT, CDR2 FRNRAP. There are 15 residues in the CDR3. In DNA, the CDR3 is TGTGCTAGTGGTTTGTCACGGGGGGGCACCTACGAGCAGTACTTC. It encodes CASGLSRGGTYEQYF.

The chain joins TRBV7-9 to TRBJ2-5; unclear D gene. Between the trimmed V and J ends, which lost 8 bases and 6 bases, there was a span of 16 bases. Germline values: CDR1 SEHNR, CDR2 FQNEAQ (reference sequence). This CDR3 region has 13 residues. In DNA form, the CDR3 reads TGTGCCAGCTGGACCCCCGGTATGAAGACCCAGTACTTC. Its translation is CASWTPGMKTQYF.

This chain uses TRBV6-5 with TRBJ2-2, with 7 bases lining up with TRBD1. Germline values: CDR1 MNHEY, CDR2 SVGAGI. The CDR3 has 15 residues. After removal of 5 bases from V and 4 bases from J, the junction contained 7 bases not matched to a gene. CDR3 coding DNA: TGTGCCAGCAGTCACCAACAGGGGTCCACCGGGGAGCTGTTTTTT. Encoded protein: CASSHQQGSTGELFF.

This clone was recorded a few times. The genes are TRBV7-2 and TRBJ2-5, with D possibly matching TRBD2 (5 bases). V lost 1 base and J 7 bases, leaving 10 bases between the germline ends. Looked up from germline, CDR1 is SGHTA and CDR2 is FQGNSA. CDR3 length: 13 amino acids. The CDR3 loop is CASSLVRGGTQYF. DNA for the CDR3: TGTGCCAGCAGCTTAGTGAGAGGAGGGACCCAGTACTTC.

This clone is medium-sized (0.01 to 0.1%). The same CDR3 also results from other DNA sequences found in this sample. The CDR3 coding sequence is TGTGCCAGCAGCTTAGAGGGACTTAGCAATCAGCCCCAGCATTTT. Residues: CASSLEGLSNQPQHF. This rearrangement joins TRBV11-2 to TRBJ1-5; TRBD1 is a possible D gene (5 bases). The CDR3 consists of 15 residues. Trimming cost V 0 bases and J 0 bases, with 6 bases left between them. CDR1 is SGHAT and CDR2 is FQNNGV in the germline V gene.

The chain carries TRBV6-6 and TRBJ1-4, with 8 bases aligning to TRBD1. V trimming: 2 bases; J trimming: 8 bases; junction bases outside the gene matches: 7. The CDR3 is made up of 15 amino acids. Germline lookup yields CDR1 MNHNY and CDR2 SVGAGI (reference sequence). The CDR3 here is CASSYAGQVGEKLFF. DNA of the CDR3: TGTGCCAGCAGTTACGCGGGACAGGTGGGCGAAAAACTGTTTTTT.

V and J are TRBV29-1 and TRBJ1-5, with D unclear. CDR3 length: 9 residues. The V and J ends lost 4 bases and 6 bases respectively, with 1 base between them. Germline values: CDR1 SQVTM, CDR2 ANQGSEA. CDR3 amino acids: CSVGQPQHF. For the CDR3, the DNA is TGCAGCGTTGGTCAGCCCCAGCATTTT.

This chain links TRBV18 with TRBJ2-5; D gene uncertain. Germline V gene sequence: CDR1 KGHSH, CDR2 LQKENI. V gave up 2 bases and J gave up 0 bases, with 4 bases separating them. The CDR3 extends over 13 amino acids. The CDR3: CASSPGHQETQYF. The CDR3 coding sequence is TGTGCCAGCTCACCAGGGCACCAAGAGACCCAGTACTTC.

The chain is built from TRBV2 and TRBJ1-2; TRBD1 is a possible D gene (5 bases). V was clipped by 10 bases and J by 2 bases, with 11 bases between them. CDR1 is SNHLY and CDR2 is FYNNEI in the germline V gene. The CDR3 spans 12 residues. In DNA, the CDR3 is TGTGCCAACCTGGGACCGAACTATGGCTACACCTTC. Encoded protein: CANLGPNYGYTF. The entire variable domain, with the rest obtained from reference TRBV2 and TRBJ1-2, is as follows: EPEVTQTPSHQVTQMGQEVILRCVPISNHLYFYWYRQILGQKVEFLVSFYNNEISEKSEIFDDQFSVERPDGSNFTLKIRSTKLEDSAMYFCANLGPNYGYTFGSGTRLTVV.

The V gene is TRBV28, the J gene TRBJ2-1; 9 bases agree with TRBD2. Germline trimming cut 7 bases from V and 7 bases from J; bases unmatched to any gene: 8. The CDR3 loop spans 14 amino acids. Germline CDR1 reads MDHEN; CDR2 reads SYDVKM. CDR3 in amino acids: CASTIAGDHNEQFF. The CDR3 DNA sequence: TGTGCCAGCACAATAGCGGGAGATCATAATGAGCAGTTCTTC.

The V gene is TRBV2, the J gene TRBJ2-1; 7 bases fit TRBD2. The germline V gene has CDR1 SNHLY and CDR2 FYNNEI. The CDR3 runs 14 residues. The ends lost 3 bases at V and 10 bases at J; junction bases unmatched: 9. CDR3 sequence (DNA): TGTGCCAGCAGTGATAGTCAAATACTAGCGGAGCAGTTCTTC. Its translation: CASSDSQILAEQFF.

The V and J genes are TRBV7-9 and TRBJ2-7, with D unclear. The CDR3 totals 13 residues. Looked up from germline, CDR1 is SEHNR and CDR2 is FQNEAQ (reference sequence). V lost 5 bases, J lost 2 bases, and 10 bases lay in between. CDR3 coding DNA: TGTGCCAGCAGCCTCTCAGAGCCCTACGAGCAGTACTTC. Its protein product is CASSLSEPYEQYF.

V usage is TRBV29-1 and J usage is TRBJ2-2; D uncertain. Germline V gene data show CDR1 as SQVTM and CDR2 as ANQGSEA. V was clipped by 4 bases and J by 1 base, with 7 bases between them. The CDR3 loop spans 13 amino acids. The DNA of the CDR3 is TGCAGCGTTGCCGTTGGGAACACCGGGGAGCTGTTTTTT. Translation gives CSVAVGNTGELFF.

This chain connects TRBV6-1 to TRBJ1-4; a possible D gene is TRBD1 (5 bases). Trimming pared 6 bases from V and 3 bases from J, leaving 8 bases between. The germline V gene encodes CDR1 MNHNS and CDR2 SASEGT. CDR3 size: 13 residues. CDR3 nucleotides: TGTGCCAGCAGGAGAGGGGCTAATGAAAAACTGTTTTTT. It is translated as CASRRGANEKLFF.

This clone appeared once. The gene calls are TRBV5-6 and TRBJ2-7, with D perhaps TRBD1 or TRBD2 (5 bases each). The V gene lost 0 bases and the J gene lost 4 bases, with 11 bases spanning the gap. The length of the CDR3 is 14 residues. The germline gives CDR1 SGHDT, CDR2 YYEEEE. The CDR3: CASSLGGIFYEQYF. DNA for the CDR3: TGTGCCAGCAGCTTGGGGGGGATTTTTTACGAGCAGTACTTC.

The CDR3 spells CAWSVPGSQETQYF. In DNA, the CDR3 is TGTGCCTGGAGTGTACCGGGTTCCCAAGAGACCCAGTACTTC. This chain connects TRBV30 to TRBJ2-5; no clear D. Trimming stripped 0 bases from V and 1 base from J, with 9 bases between. Germline V CDR1 and CDR2: GTSNPN, SVGIG (reference sequence). This CDR3 is 14 amino acids long.

This chain uses TRBV18 with TRBJ1-1; the D is unclear. The CDR3 totals 14 residues. The V and J ends lost 1 base and 3 bases respectively, with 9 bases between them. CDR1 and CDR2 from the germline V gene are KGHSH and LQKENI. CDR3 in DNA: TGTGCCAGCTCACCACGCGGCGGAGACACTGAAGCTTTCTTT. Protein sequence: CASSPRGGDTEAFF.

This sequence joins TRBV11-3 and TRBJ2-1; tentative D call: TRBD2 (6 bases). Deletions cut 7 bases from V and 0 bases from J, with 13 bases between. The CDR3 is 15 residues long. From germline, CDR1 is SGHNT and CDR2 YENEEA. The CDR3 loop is CASTRGSLSYNEQFF. In DNA, the CDR3 is TGTGCCAGCACCCGGGGGAGTCTCTCCTACAATGAGCAGTTCTTC.

In DNA, the CDR3 is TGTGCCAGCAGCCCCGGGTTCTCCAGCTCCTACGAGCAGTACTTC. The encoded protein is CASSPGFSSSYEQYF. The genes are TRBV5-4 and TRBJ2-7; no definite D call. V dropped 4 bases and J dropped 0 bases, with 14 bases sitting between them. This CDR3 comprises 15 residues. From germline, CDR1 is SGHNT and CDR2 YYREEE (reference sequence).